What follows are 23 T cell receptor beta chains derived from one specimen sequenced in a study of shared clonotypes between healthy human individuals. Measured with immunoSEQ multiplex PCR; TCRdb has only the in-frame clones, and not every one. This table has 1,500,000 or so clones, approximately 98.5% appearing once. Sequencing used naive CD4+ T cells sorted from blood. Subset of the sample: CD45RA+ positively selected. All receptors come from a man in his thirties or forties in good health.

V usage is TRBV5-1 and J usage is TRBJ1-4, with 11 bases matching TRBD1. CDR1 and CDR2 (germline): SGHRS, YFSETQ. There are 17 residues in the CDR3. V gave up 0 bases and J gave up 4 bases; unmatched junction bases: 5. The CDR3 sequence is CASSLDGQGAVNEKLFF. The CDR3 DNA is TGCGCCAGCAGCTTGGACGGACAGGGGGCAGTTAATGAAAAACTGTTTTTT.

The rearrangement uses TRBV6-1 and TRBJ2-7; D is tentatively TRBD1 or TRBD2 (6 bases each). V was pared by 3 bases and J by 2 bases, with 14 bases between. The length of the CDR3 is 15 residues. Germline CDR1 MNHNS, CDR2 SASEGT. As DNA, the CDR3 is TGTGCCAGCAGTGAGAGAGGGGGGTGGACCTACGAGCAGTACTTC. It is translated as CASSERGGWTYEQYF.

The DNA for the CDR3 is TGTGCCAGCAGTGAAAGCAACACGCAGTATTTT. This translates into CASSESNTQYF. J is TRBJ2-3 and V is TRBV25-1, with D unresolved. With 2 bases removed from V and 9 bases from J, the gap between germline ends came to 6 bases. Germline values: CDR1 MGHDK, CDR2 SYGVNS. The length of the CDR3 is 11 residues.

J is TRBJ2-1 and V is TRBV5-1; 9 positions agree with TRBD1. Per germline, CDR1 SGHRS and CDR2 YFSETQ. Losses at the gene ends were 0 bases for V and 2 bases for J; bases not matched to a gene: 3. The CDR3 loop spans 16 amino acids. CDR3 nucleotide sequence: TGCGCCAGCAGCTTGGCGGGGGACAGGGCCTACAATGAGCAGTTCTTC. This translates into CASSLAGDRAYNEQFF.

This chain links TRBV9 with TRBJ2-1, with TRBD2 matching 7 bases. The V gene's germline CDR1 is SGDLS and CDR2 YYNGEE. The CDR3 extends over 14 amino acids. The junction had 7 bases not matched to a gene; V was cut back by 2 bases and J by 8 bases. The CDR3 loop is CASSVTTLADEQFF. As DNA, the CDR3 is TGTGCCAGCAGCGTCACCACTCTAGCGGATGAGCAGTTCTTC.

This clone came up once. CDR3 DNA: TGTGCCAGCAGCCCCCGCCGGGGGAGCTCCTACAATGAGCAGTTCTTC. Residues: CASSPRRGSSYNEQFF. The chain combines TRBV7-9 with TRBJ2-1; possibly TRBD2 for D (6 bases). V lost 5 bases and J lost 0, with 14 bases in between. CDR1 is SEHNR, CDR2 FQNEAQ, per germline (reference sequence). The CDR3 spans 16 residues. Drawing the rest from reference TRBV7-9 and TRBJ2-1, the complete variable domain is DTGVSQNPRHKITKRGQNVTFRCDPISEHNRLYWYRQTLGQGPEFLTYFQNEAQLEKSRLLSDRFSAERPKGSFSTLEIQRTEQGDSAMYLCASSPRRGSSYNEQFFGPGTRLTVL.

CDR3 sequence reads: CASSFAGTQETQYF. DNA for the CDR3: TGTGCCAGCAGCTTTGCGGGCACCCAAGAGACCCAGTACTTC. The chain carries TRBV7-9 and TRBJ2-5; the D gene is possibly TRBD2 (5 bases). V lost 3 bases, J lost 1 base, and 9 bases lay in between. This CDR3 is 14 amino acids long. CDR1 is SEHNR, CDR2 FQNEAQ, per germline (reference sequence).

This clone was recorded only once. The chain has TRBV7-2 and TRBJ2-3, with 12 bases fitting TRBD2. The germline V gene encodes CDR1 SGHTA and CDR2 FQGNSA. This CDR3 region has 18 residues. V shed 5 bases and J 5 bases; nucleotides not matched to a gene: 14. CDR3 DNA: TGTGCCAGCAGCCCCAGGACTAGCGGGACTTTCGGAGGAGATACGCAGTATTTT. Translated, it gives CASSPRTSGTFGGDTQYF. Looking up the rest from reference TRBV7-2 and TRBJ2-3 gives the full variable domain: GAGVSQSPSNKVTEKGKDVELRCDPISGHTALYWYRQSLGQGLEFLIYFQGNSAPDKSGLPSDRFSAERTGGSVSTLTIQRTQQEDSAVYLCASSPRTSGTFGGDTQYFGPGTRLTVL.

The rearrangement uses TRBV2 and TRBJ2-1, with a possible D match to TRBD1 (6 bases). The CDR3 is 12 amino acids. CDR1 is SNHLY and CDR2 is FYNNEI in the germline V gene. The V and J ends lost 5 bases and 9 bases respectively, with 11 bases between them. The CDR3 here is CASSQQGIEQFF. As DNA, the CDR3 is TGTGCCAGCAGTCAACAGGGAATTGAGCAGTTCTTC.

This chain joins TRBV25-1 and TRBJ2-3; D is possibly TRBD1 (6 bases). The CDR3 length is 17 residues. V dropped 4 bases and J dropped 5 bases, with 22 bases sitting between them. The germline V gene encodes CDR1 MGHDK and CDR2 SYGVNS. The CDR3 DNA is TGTGCCAGCAGTGCACCCAAGGGGGATCCCAATCTAGATACGCAGTATTTT. It codes for CASSAPKGDPNLDTQYF.

The chain uses TRBV6-4 and TRBJ2-3; D perhaps matches TRBD2 (6 bases). The CDR3 has 14 amino acids. Per germline, CDR1 MRHNA and CDR2 SNTAGT. Trimming took 8 bases from V and 6 from J, leaving 18 bases between them. The CDR3 bases are TGTGCCAGCGGGCCGGGACTGGGCGTCGATACGCAGTATTTT. Residues: CASGPGLGVDTQYF.

The V call is TRBV11-3, the J call TRBJ2-1; 10 nucleotides match TRBD2. This CDR3 contains 17 residues. In germline, CDR1 is SGHNT, CDR2 YENEEA. Trimming cost V 1 base and J 4 bases; bases outside gene matches: 7. The CDR3 is CASSLGLAGAQYNEQFF. DNA for the CDR3: TGTGCCAGCAGCTTAGGGCTAGCGGGAGCCCAATACAATGAGCAGTTCTTC.

This clone is a singleton in its sample. This sequence joins TRBV6-5 and TRBJ2-3; unclear D gene. The CDR3 length is 11 residues. Trimming took 5 bases from V and 2 from J, leaving 2 bases between them. Germline CDR1 and CDR2: MNHEY and SVGAGI. CDR3 region: CASSITDTQYF. The DNA of the CDR3 is TGTGCCAGCAGTATCACAGATACGCAGTATTTT.

On this clone: Compared with germline, one end of the junction differs, possibly owing to a read error. This chain connects TRBV6-6 to TRBJ2-7; TRBD1 might be the D (5 bases). The CDR3 has 14 residues. Germline assignment: CDR1 MNHNY and CDR2 SVGAGI (reference sequence). DNA for the CDR3: TGTGCCAGCAGATACTTGACAGCTTCCTACGAGCAGTACTTC. Amino acids: CASRYLTASYEQYF.

The V gene is TRBV18, the J gene TRBJ2-7; 7 bases match TRBD2. CDR1 and CDR2 (germline): KGHSH, LQKENI. The CDR3 length is 14 residues. The junction had 8 bases not matched to a gene; V was cut back by 3 bases and J by 6 bases. The CDR3 coding sequence is TGTGCCAGCTCACCGATGGCGGGAGCTCTCGAGCAGTACTTC. The encoded protein is CASSPMAGALEQYF.

The genes are TRBV10-1 and TRBJ2-7, with D unclear. The ends were cut back, 0 bases at V and 3 bases at J, with 6 bases in the middle. The CDR3 extends over 13 amino acids. Germline CDR1 and CDR2: WNHNN and SYGVQD (reference sequence). CDR3 DNA sequence: TGCGCCAGCAGTGAGTCTGGCTACTACGAGCAGTACTTC. Translation gives CASSESGYYEQYF.

The V gene is TRBV11-2, the J gene TRBJ2-7, with 9 bases that match TRBD1. Germline V CDR1 and CDR2: SGHAT, FQNNGV. The CDR3 spans 15 residues. J lost 4 bases, V lost 6 bases, and 10 bases had no gene match. The CDR3, as DNA: TGTGCCAGCAGAATACCCGGGACAGGGAATTACGAGCAGTACTTC. It is translated as CASRIPGTGNYEQYF.

This clone was found once. The J gene is TRBJ1-2, the V gene TRBV19, with no clear D. This CDR3 comprises 12 residues. Per the germline V gene, CDR1 is LNHDA and CDR2 is SQIVND (reference sequence). Between the trimmed V and J ends, which lost 3 bases and 8 bases, there was a span of 10 bases. CDR3 sequence reads: CASSMGGWGYTF. In DNA, the CDR3 is TGTGCCAGTAGTATGGGAGGATGGGGCTACACCTTC.

The chain couples TRBV6-1 to TRBJ1-1; D not certain. CDR1 is MNHNS and CDR2 is SASEGT in the germline V gene. V was cut by 2 bases and J by 5 bases, with 15 bases left in between. CDR3 length equals 15 residues. The CDR3 nucleotides are TGTGCCAGCAGTGAACAAAGCGGGAGAAGGACTGAAGCTTTCTTT. Translation: CASSEQSGRRTEAFF.

The J gene is TRBJ2-7, the V gene TRBV28, with 9 positions matching TRBD1. The CDR3 has 14 residues. The junction had 5 bases not matched to a gene; V was cut back by 3 bases and J by 5 bases. The germline V gene encodes CDR1 MDHEN and CDR2 SYDVKM. The CDR3 is CASSFYRGLDEQYF. The CDR3 nucleotides read TGTGCCAGCAGTTTCTACAGGGGGCTTGACGAGCAGTACTTC.

The sample holds one count of this clone. CDR3 coding DNA: TGTGCCATCGGGACCCTCTCTGGGGCCAACGTCCTGACTTTC. Amino acids: CAIGTLSGANVLTF. This chain joins TRBV10-3 and TRBJ2-6; D is tentatively TRBD1 or TRBD2 (5 bases each). In germline, CDR1 is ENHRY, CDR2 SYGVKD. This CDR3 region has 14 residues. V was shortened by 8 bases and J by 0 bases, with 8 bases between the two germline ends.

This clone was picked up one time. The genes are TRBV5-1 and TRBJ1-3, with D possibly matching TRBD1 (5 bases). V dropped 1 base and J dropped 1 base, with 9 bases sitting between them. There are 15 residues in the CDR3. The germline CDR1 and CDR2 sequences are SGHRS and YFSETQ. CDR3 sequence: CASSLRGSSGNTIYF. The CDR3 nucleotides read TGCGCCAGCAGCTTGCGGGGGTCATCTGGAAACACCATATATTTT.

V gene TRBV4-3 combines with J gene TRBJ2-3, with D possibly TRBD1 on 5 matching bases. Germline-derived CDR1 and CDR2 are LGHNA and YSLEER. The germline V and J ends were trimmed by 2 bases and 2 bases, with 17 bases remaining between them. The CDR3 length is 17 residues. CDR3 residues: CASSQYVRVTHTDTQYF. Written as DNA, the CDR3 is TGCGCCAGCAGCCAATACGTCAGGGTTACTCACACAGATACGCAGTATTTT.